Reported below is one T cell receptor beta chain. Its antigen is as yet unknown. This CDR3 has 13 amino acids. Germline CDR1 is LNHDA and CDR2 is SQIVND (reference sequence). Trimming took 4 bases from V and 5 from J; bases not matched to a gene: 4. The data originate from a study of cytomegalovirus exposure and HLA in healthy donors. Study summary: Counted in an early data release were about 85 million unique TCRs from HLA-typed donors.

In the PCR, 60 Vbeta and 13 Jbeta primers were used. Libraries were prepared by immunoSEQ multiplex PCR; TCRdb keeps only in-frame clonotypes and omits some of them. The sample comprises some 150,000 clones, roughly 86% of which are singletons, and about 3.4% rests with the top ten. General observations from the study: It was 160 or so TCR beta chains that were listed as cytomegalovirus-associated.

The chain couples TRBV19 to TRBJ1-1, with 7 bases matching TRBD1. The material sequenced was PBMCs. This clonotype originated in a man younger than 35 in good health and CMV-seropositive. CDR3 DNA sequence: TGTGCCAGTAGTAAACAGGGGTGGACTGAAGCTTTCTTT. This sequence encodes CASSKQGWTEAFF.